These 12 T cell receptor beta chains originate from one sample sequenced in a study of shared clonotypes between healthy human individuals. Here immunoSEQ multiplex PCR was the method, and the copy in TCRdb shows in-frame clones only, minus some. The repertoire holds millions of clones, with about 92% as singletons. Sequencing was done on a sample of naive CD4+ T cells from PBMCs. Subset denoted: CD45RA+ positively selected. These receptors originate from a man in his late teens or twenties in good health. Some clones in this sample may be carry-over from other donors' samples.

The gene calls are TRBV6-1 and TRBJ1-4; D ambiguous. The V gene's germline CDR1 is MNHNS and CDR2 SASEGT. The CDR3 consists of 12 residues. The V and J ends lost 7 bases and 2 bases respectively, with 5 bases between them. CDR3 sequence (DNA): TGTGCCAGCATTGGGACTAATGAAAAACTGTTTTTT. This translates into CASIGTNEKLFF.

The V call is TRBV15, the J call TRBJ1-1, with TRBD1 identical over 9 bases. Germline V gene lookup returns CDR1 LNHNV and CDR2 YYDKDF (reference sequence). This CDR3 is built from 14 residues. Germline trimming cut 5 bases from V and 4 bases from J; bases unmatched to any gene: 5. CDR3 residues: CATSVGTGSTEAFF. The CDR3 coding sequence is TGTGCCACCAGCGTGGGGACAGGGAGCACTGAAGCTTTCTTT.

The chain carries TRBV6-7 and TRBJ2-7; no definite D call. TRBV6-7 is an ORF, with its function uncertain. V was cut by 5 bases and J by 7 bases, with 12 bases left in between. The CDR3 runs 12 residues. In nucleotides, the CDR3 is TGTGCCAGCAGTCTATCTGAGAGAGAGCAGTACTTC. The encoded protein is CASSLSEREQYF.

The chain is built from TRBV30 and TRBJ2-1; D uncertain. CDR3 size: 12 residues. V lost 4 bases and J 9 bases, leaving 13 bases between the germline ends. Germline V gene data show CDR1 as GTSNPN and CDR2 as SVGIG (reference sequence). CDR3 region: CAWTLSALEQFF. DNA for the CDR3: TGTGCCTGGACCCTGTCAGCCCTTGAGCAGTTCTTC.

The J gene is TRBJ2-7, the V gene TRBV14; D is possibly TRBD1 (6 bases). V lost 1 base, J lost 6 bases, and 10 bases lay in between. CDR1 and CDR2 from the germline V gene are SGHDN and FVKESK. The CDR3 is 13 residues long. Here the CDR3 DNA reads TGTGCCAGCAGCCAAGGGGTCAGGGGCGAGCAGTACTTC. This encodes CASSQGVRGEQYF.

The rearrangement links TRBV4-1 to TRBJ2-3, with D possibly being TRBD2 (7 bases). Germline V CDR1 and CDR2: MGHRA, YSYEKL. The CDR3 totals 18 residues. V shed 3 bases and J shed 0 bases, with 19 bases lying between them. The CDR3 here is CASSQPPGGLESTDTQYF. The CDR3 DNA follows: TGCGCCAGCAGCCAGCCCCCCGGGGGGCTAGAGAGCACAGATACGCAGTATTTT.

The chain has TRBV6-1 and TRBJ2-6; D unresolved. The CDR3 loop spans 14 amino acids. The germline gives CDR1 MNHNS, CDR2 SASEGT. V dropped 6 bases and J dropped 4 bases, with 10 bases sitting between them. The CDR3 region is CASSLVSGANVLTF. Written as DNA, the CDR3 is TGTGCCAGCAGCCTCGTCTCGGGGGCCAACGTCCTGACTTTC.

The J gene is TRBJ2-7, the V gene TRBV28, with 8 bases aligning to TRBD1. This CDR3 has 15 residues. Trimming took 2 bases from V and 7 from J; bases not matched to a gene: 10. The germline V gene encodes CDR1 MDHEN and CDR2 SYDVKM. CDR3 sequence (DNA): TGTGCCAGCAGTTTACATGGGACAGGCGGGATGGAGCAGTACTTC. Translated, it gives CASSLHGTGGMEQYF.

CDR3 DNA: TGCGCCAGCAGCCCAGACGGACAGGGGCTTAACACTGAAGCTTTCTTT. It yields the protein CASSPDGQGLNTEAFF. This chain joins TRBV5-1 and TRBJ1-1; 9 bases match TRBD1. Germline V gene lookup returns CDR1 SGHRS and CDR2 YFSETQ. The CDR3 sequence is 16 residues long. The junction had 9 bases not matched to a gene; V was cut back by 4 bases and J by 2 bases.

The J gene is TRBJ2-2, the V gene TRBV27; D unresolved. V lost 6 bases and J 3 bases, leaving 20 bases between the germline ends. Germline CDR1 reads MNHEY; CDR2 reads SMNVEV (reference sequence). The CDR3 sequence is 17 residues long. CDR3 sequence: CASRPFLSEQYTGELFF. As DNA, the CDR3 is TGTGCCAGCAGACCATTTCTCAGCGAACAGTACACCGGGGAGCTGTTTTTT.

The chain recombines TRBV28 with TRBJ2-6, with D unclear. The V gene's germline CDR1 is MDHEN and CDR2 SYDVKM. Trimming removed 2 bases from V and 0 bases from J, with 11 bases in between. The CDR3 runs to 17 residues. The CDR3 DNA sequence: TGTGCCAGCAGTTTAATCTCCAGAACCTCTGGGGCCAACGTCCTGACTTTC. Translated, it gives CASSLISRTSGANVLTF.

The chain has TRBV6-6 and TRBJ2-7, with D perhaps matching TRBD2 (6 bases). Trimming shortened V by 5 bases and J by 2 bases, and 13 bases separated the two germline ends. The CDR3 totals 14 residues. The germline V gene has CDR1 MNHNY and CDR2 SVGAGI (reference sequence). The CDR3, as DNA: TGTGCCAGCAGTCCGTCGTGGGGGGCCTACGAGCAGTACTTC. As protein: CASSPSWGAYEQYF.